The present T cell receptor (beta chain) was sequenced within a study of T cells in localized non-small cell lung cancer. From germline, CDR1 is SQVTM and CDR2 ANQGSEA. Trimming stripped 4 bases from V and 1 base from J, with 7 bases between. This CDR3 has 12 amino acids. The protocol was immunoSEQ multiplex PCR, while the TCRdb copy is restricted to in-frame clones and leaves out a portion. Among about 5,900 clones listed, 20% to 25% were seen once. The sample consisted of lung tumor tissue, taken before any cancer treatment. This receptor was taken from a female donor over 55 with stage I lung adenocarcinoma. The chain is built from TRBV29-1 and TRBJ2-5; no clear D gene. The CDR3: CSVVPSQETQYF. DNA of the CDR3: TGCAGCGTTGTTCCCAGCCAAGAGACCCAGTACTTC. Filled out from reference TRBV29-1 and TRBJ2-5, the complete variable domain reads SAVISQKPSRDICQRGTSLTIQCQVDSQVTMMFWYRQQPGQSLTLIATANQGSEATYESGFVIDKFPISRPNLTFSTLTVSNMSPEDSSIYLCSVVPSQETQYFGPGTRLLVL.